The present entry profiles one TCR beta chain with its context. The data belong to a study of CD8 T cells in Susac syndrome. Random hexamers were used to reverse transcribe 0.5 to 1 ug of RNA. Amplification of TCR beta CDR3 was carried out by immunoSEQ multiplex PCR, which covered 54 Vbeta and 13 Jbeta segments. MiXCR was run by TCRdb on the immunoSEQ multiplex PCR reads, yielding one entry per CDR3 protein. Of 150,000 to 200,000 distinct CDR3 sequences in the sample, more than 90% were seen once. Germline V gene data show CDR1 as KGHDR and CDR2 as SFDVKD. V shed 5 bases, J shed 2 bases, and the junction held 10 bases outside the gene matches. The CDR3 is made up of 16 amino acids.

The sample consisted of CD4+ T cells from PBMCs. The chain has TRBV24-1 and TRBJ2-5; 7 nucleotides match TRBD1. The TCR originated in a human donor with multiple sclerosis. CDR3 residues: CATSALGGPPQETQYF. CDR3 in DNA: TGTGCCACCAGTGCCCTAGGGGGCCCCCCTCAAGAGACCCAGTACTTC.